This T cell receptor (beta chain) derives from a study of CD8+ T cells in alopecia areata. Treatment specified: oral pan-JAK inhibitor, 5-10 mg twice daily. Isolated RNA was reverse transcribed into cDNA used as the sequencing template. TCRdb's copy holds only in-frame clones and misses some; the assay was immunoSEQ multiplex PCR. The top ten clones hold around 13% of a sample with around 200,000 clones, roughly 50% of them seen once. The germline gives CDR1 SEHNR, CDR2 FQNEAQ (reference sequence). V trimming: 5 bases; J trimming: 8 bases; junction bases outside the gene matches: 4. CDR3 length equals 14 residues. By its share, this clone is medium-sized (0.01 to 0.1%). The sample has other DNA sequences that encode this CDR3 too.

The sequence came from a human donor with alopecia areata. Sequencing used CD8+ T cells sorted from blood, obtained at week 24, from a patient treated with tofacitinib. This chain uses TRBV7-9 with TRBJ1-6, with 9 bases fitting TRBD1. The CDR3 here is CASSTGQGYSPLHF. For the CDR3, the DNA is TGTGCCAGCAGCACGGGACAGGGTTATTCACCCCTCCACTTT. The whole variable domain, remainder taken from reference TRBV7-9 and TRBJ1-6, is DTGVSQNPRHKITKRGQNVTFRCDPISEHNRLYWYRQTLGQGPEFLTYFQNEAQLEKSRLLSDRFSAERPKGSFSTLEIQRTEQGDSAMYLCASSTGQGYSPLHFGNGTRLTVT.